This entry describes one T cell receptor beta chain. The sample comes from a study of blood T cell repertoires in COVID-19. Study information: Collection of acute and convalescent COVID-19 samples took place in the United States, Italy and Spain.

Per the original data handling: Counts of nucleated cells, estimated from reference gene primer amplification, were obtained. Only in-frame clones appear in the TCRdb table, and some are missing; sequencing was by immunoSEQ multiplex PCR. V, J and clone size derive from that table, while D and trimming were established from the DNA sequence. The sample records some 80,000 clones, around 90% being singletons. This CDR3 comprises 13 residues. Trimming stripped 5 bases from V and 1 base from J, with 8 bases between. Germline values: CDR1 SEHNR, CDR2 FQNEAQ (reference sequence). This sequence was found in a human donor in a cohort sampled during active COVID-19. Sample: peripheral blood. The chain couples TRBV7-9 to TRBJ1-2, with a possible D match to TRBD1 (5 bases). The CDR3 region has the DNA TGTGCCAGCAGCCAGGGTGGTAACTATGGCTACACCTTC. Translated, it gives CASSQGGNYGYTF.